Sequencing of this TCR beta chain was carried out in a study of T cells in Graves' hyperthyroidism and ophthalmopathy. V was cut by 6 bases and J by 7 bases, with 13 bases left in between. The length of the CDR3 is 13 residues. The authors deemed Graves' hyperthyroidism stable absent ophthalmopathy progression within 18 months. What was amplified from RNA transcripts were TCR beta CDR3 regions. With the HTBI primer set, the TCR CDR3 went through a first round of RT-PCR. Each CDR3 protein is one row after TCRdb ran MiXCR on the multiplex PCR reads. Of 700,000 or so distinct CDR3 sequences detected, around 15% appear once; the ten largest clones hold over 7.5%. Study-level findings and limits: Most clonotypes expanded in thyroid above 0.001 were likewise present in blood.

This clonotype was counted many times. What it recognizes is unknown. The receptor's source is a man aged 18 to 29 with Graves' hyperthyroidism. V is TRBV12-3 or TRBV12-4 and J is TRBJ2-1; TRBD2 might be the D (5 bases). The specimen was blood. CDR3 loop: CASRIRDSNEQFF. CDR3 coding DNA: TGTGCCAGCAGGATCCGGGATTCTAATGAGCAGTTCTTC.